This is a list of T cell receptor beta chains from one sample in a study of T cell changes during pregnancy in multiple sclerosis. Method: immunoSEQ multiplex PCR; TCRdb's copy keeps in-frame clones and lacks some. Of around 69,000 clones listed, roughly 92% were seen once; the top ten hold less than 2%. Sequences were derived from peripheral blood, sampled in the third trimester of pregnancy. These receptors were obtained from a female donor in good health, enrolled as a control in a pregnancy study. Each CDR3 is given with its conserved first and last residue. The D gene is left open where the match is weak. Some rows have no size entry. The others give once, few or many, or a class for an expanded clone.

J gene | clone size | CDR3 length | D gene | V gene | CDR3 DNA | CDR3 protein
TRBJ2-5 | - | 15 | TRBD2 | TRBV6-5 | TGTGCCAGCAGTTACTCAACCGGGGGGGGAGAGACCCAGTACTTC | CASSYSTGGGETQYF
TRBJ1-4 | - | 18 | - | TRBV4-2 | TGTGCCAGCAATAATATCTATACCAGGGGTGCCACTAATGAAAAACTGTTTTTT | CASNNIYTRGATNEKLFF
TRBJ2-3 | - | 16 | - | TRBV2 | TGTGCCAGCAGTTTATCCTGGACTACTGGCACAGATACGCAGTATTTT | CASSLSWTTGTDTQYF
TRBJ1-5 | - | 13 | - | TRBV29-1 | TGCAGCGTTAAACCAGGCGGCAATCAGCCCCAGCATTTT | CSVKPGGNQPQHF
TRBJ2-1 | - | 14 | TRBD2 | TRBV9 | TGTGCCAGCAGCGTAGTGGCTAGCGGGAATGAGCAGTTCTTC | CASSVVASGNEQFF
TRBJ2-7 | - | 13 | - | TRBV27 | TGTGCCAGCAGTTTCCGGAGCTCCTACGAGCAGTACTTC | CASSFRSSYEQYF
TRBJ1-4 | - | 14 | - | TRBV5-1 | TGCGCCAGCAGCTTGGACAGTTTTAATGAAAAACTGTTTTTT | CASSLDSFNEKLFF
TRBJ2-7 | once | 14 | TRBD1 | TRBV28 | TGTGCCAGCAGGCCCCCCGGGACAGGAGCCCGGGTTTACTTC | CASRPPGTGARVYF
TRBJ1-1 | - | 14 | - | TRBV28 | TGTGCCAGCAGTGAGGGGGGGATGAACACTGAAGCTTTCTTT | CASSEGGMNTEAFF
TRBJ2-1 | once | 16 | - | TRBV4-2 | TGTGCCAGCAGCCAAGACGAACGGAGCTCCTACAATGAGCAGTTCTTC | CASSQDERSSYNEQFF
TRBJ2-3 | - | 16 | TRBD2 | TRBV10-3 | TGTGCCACCGGGGGGACTAGCGGGAGGGGTCCGGATACGCAGTATTTT | CATGGTSGRGPDTQYF
TRBJ1-1 | - | 16 | TRBD1 | TRBV18 | TGTGCCAGCAAAAACGGGGACAGGATCATGAACACTGAAGCTTTCTTT | CASKNGDRIMNTEAFF
TRBJ1-4 | - | 17 | - | TRBV27 | TGTGCCAGCAGTGATATCCCAGGGGCCGTAACTAATGAAAAACTGTTTTTT | CASSDIPGAVTNEKLFF